These 21 T cell receptor beta chains share one sample of origin, sequenced in a study of blood T cell repertoires in COVID-19. Assay used: immunoSEQ multiplex PCR; TCRdb lists only in-frame clones, some missing. The table records about 90,000 clones, approximately 91% of them present only once. The sequencing input was peripheral blood. All receptors derive from a human donor with active COVID-19. The donor label of this sample is uncertain.

V and J are TRBV5-1 and TRBJ1-2, with a tentative D call TRBD1 (6 bases). CDR3 length: 15 amino acids. Germline assignment: CDR1 SGHRS and CDR2 YFSETQ. The germline V and J ends were trimmed by 2 bases and 1 base, with 12 bases remaining between them. The CDR3 loop is CASSLEGVNNYGYTF. The CDR3 nucleotides read TGCGCCAGCAGCTTAGAGGGGGTCAATAACTATGGCTACACCTTC.

The chain is built from TRBV14 and TRBJ1-6; weak D call: TRBD1 (6 bases). CDR1 is SGHDN, CDR2 FVKESK, per germline. The CDR3 extends over 15 amino acids. V shed 4 bases and J shed 7 bases, with 14 bases lying between them. This chain's CDR3 is CASSLVTGGNSPLHF. In nucleotides, the CDR3 is TGTGCCAGCAGCCTAGTGACAGGAGGAAATTCACCCCTCCACTTT.

The table lists this clone with a count of one. V gene TRBV5-6 combines with J gene TRBJ2-7; D may be TRBD2 (6 bases). The CDR3 is 14 residues long. V lost 1 base to trimming and J lost 3 bases, with 11 bases between them. Germline V CDR1 and CDR2: SGHDT, YYEEEE. CDR3 sequence reads: CASSLMLADYEQYF. CDR3 in DNA: TGTGCCAGCAGCTTGATGTTAGCGGACTACGAGCAGTACTTC. The full variable domain, its missing parts supplied by reference TRBV5-6 and TRBJ2-7, is DAGVTQSPTHLIKTRGQQVTLRCSPKSGHDTVSWYQQALGQGPQFIFQYYEEEERQRGNFPDRFSGHQFPNYSSELNVNALLLGDSALYLCASSLMLADYEQYFGPGTRLTVT.

This chain uses TRBV6-6 with TRBJ1-1; TRBD1 matches at 9 bases. Germline-derived CDR1 and CDR2 are MNHNY and SVGAGI (reference sequence). Trimming took 6 bases from V and 5 from J; bases not matched to a gene: 13. CDR3 length equals 16 residues. The CDR3 DNA follows: TGTGCCAGCAGGTCAACTACAGGGGGCGTAAAGACTGAAGCTTTCTTT. Protein sequence: CASRSTTGGVKTEAFF.

V is TRBV7-9 and J is TRBJ2-1; D not certain. With 0 bases removed from V and 10 bases from J, the gap between germline ends came to 22 bases. Germline V gene data show CDR1 as SEHNR and CDR2 as FQNEAQ (reference sequence). The CDR3 covers 17 residues. The CDR3 protein is CASSLASDSEVLWEQFF. Here the CDR3 DNA reads TGTGCCAGCAGCTTAGCGTCGGATAGTGAGGTACTTTGGGAGCAGTTCTTC.

The chain carries TRBV9 and TRBJ2-1; TRBD1 matches at 8 bases. The CDR3 runs to 12 residues. J gave up 12 bases and V 3 bases, and 5 bases lay outside the gene matches. Germline V lookup: CDR1 SGDLS, CDR2 YYNGEE. The DNA for the CDR3 is TGTGCCAGCAGCGGGCAGGGGGCGCGGCAGTTCTTC. Its protein product is CASSGQGARQFF.

The chain links TRBV7-3 to TRBJ2-3; weak D call: TRBD1 (6 bases). The CDR3 runs 14 residues. The V gene lost 3 bases and the J gene lost 1 base, with 8 bases spanning the gap. Germline loops: CDR1 SGHTA, CDR2 FQGTGA. The CDR3 loop reads CASSFAGGTDTQYF. DNA of the CDR3: TGTGCCAGCAGCTTCGCAGGGGGCACAGATACGCAGTATTTT.

The chain links TRBV6-2 or TRBV6-3 to TRBJ1-2; 9 bases match TRBD1. The CDR3 totals 14 residues. Losses at the gene ends were 5 bases for V and 7 bases for J; bases not matched to a gene: 8. Germline CDR1 MNHEY, CDR2 SVGEGT. The CDR3 coding sequence is TGTGCCAGCAGTCGCCCGGACAGGGGAGGTGGCTACACCTTC. Its translation: CASSRPDRGGGYTF.

The chain combines TRBV5-1 with TRBJ1-1; D gene uncertain. CDR3 length: 14 residues. CDR1 SGHRS and CDR2 YFSETQ come from the germline V gene. The germline V and J ends were trimmed by 0 bases and 4 bases, with 10 bases remaining between them. CDR3 amino acids: CASSLVVGSTEAFF. DNA for the CDR3: TGCGCCAGCAGCTTGGTCGTAGGGAGCACTGAAGCTTTCTTT.

The J gene is TRBJ2-3, the V gene TRBV9; D is perhaps TRBD2 (5 bases). Trimming cost V 4 bases and J 2 bases, with 17 bases left between them. Germline V gives CDR1 SGDLS, CDR2 YYNGEE. CDR3 length equals 16 residues. The chain's CDR3 is CASSPMTTRYTDTQYF. The CDR3 DNA is TGTGCCAGCAGCCCGATGACTACCCGTTACACAGATACGCAGTATTTT.

J is TRBJ2-6 and V is TRBV4-2; D possibly corresponds to TRBD2 (5 bases). V lost 4 bases and J lost 0, with 10 bases in between. The CDR3 spans 16 residues. Germline V gene lookup returns CDR1 LGHNA and CDR2 YNFKEQ. CDR3 amino acids: CASSPDRGSGANVLTF. The CDR3 coding sequence is TGTGCCAGCAGCCCAGACCGGGGCTCTGGGGCCAACGTCCTGACTTTC.

The rearrangement joins TRBV20-1 to TRBJ2-1; a weak D match, TRBD1 (5 bases). Trimming removed 7 bases from V and 5 bases from J, with 9 bases in between. The CDR3 consists of 11 residues. Per the germline V gene, CDR1 is DFQATT and CDR2 is SNEGSKA (reference sequence). The CDR3 DNA follows: TGCAGTGGCGTCAGGGACAATGAGCAGTTCTTC. Amino acids: CSGVRDNEQFF.

The chain is built from TRBV11-2 and TRBJ2-7, with D hard to call. With 3 bases removed from V and 5 bases from J, the gap between germline ends came to 11 bases. Germline lookup yields CDR1 SGHAT and CDR2 FQNNGV. CDR3 length: 13 residues. The CDR3 DNA reads as TGTGCCAGCAGCTTTAATGGAGCGAACGAGCAGTACTTC. It specifies CASSFNGANEQYF. Full variable domain (outside the CDR3, taken from reference TRBV11-2 and TRBJ2-7): EAGVAQSPRYKIIEKRQSVAFWCNPISGHATLYWYQQILGQGPKLLIQFQNNGVVDDSQLPKDRFSAERLKGVDSTLKIQPAKLEDSAVYLCASSFNGANEQYFGPGTRLTVT.

Of note for this clone: At the DNA level, this CDR3 is encoded by other sequences in the same sample as well. The V gene is TRBV6-6, the J gene TRBJ2-5, with D possibly matching TRBD1 (5 bases). Germline-derived CDR1 and CDR2 are MNHNY and SVGAGI (reference sequence). Trimming pared 0 bases from V and 5 bases from J, leaving 7 bases between. The CDR3 runs to 13 residues. This CDR3 is CASSYSRVETQYF. The CDR3 coding sequence is TGTGCCAGCAGTTACTCCAGGGTGGAGACCCAGTACTTC.

The chain carries TRBV7-9 and TRBJ2-4; the D is unclear. The germline CDR1 and CDR2 sequences are SEHNR and FQNEAQ (reference sequence). The CDR3 runs to 14 residues. V gave up 1 base and J gave up 6 bases, with 10 bases separating them. The CDR3 sequence: CASSLGAITNIQYF. The CDR3 coding sequence is TGTGCCAGCAGCTTAGGGGCGATTACAAACATTCAGTACTTC.

The rearrangement joins TRBV28 to TRBJ1-4, with D hard to call. The CDR3 totals 16 residues. Trimming cost V 0 bases and J 5 bases, with 13 bases left between them. The germline CDR1 and CDR2 sequences are MDHEN and SYDVKM. CDR3 bases: TGTGCCAGCAGTTTATGGTCACCCGGGAGAAATGAAAAACTGTTTTTT. This translates into CASSLWSPGRNEKLFF.

The CDR3 reads CASSPARGRGTEAFF. The CDR3 DNA reads as TGTGCCAGCAGTCCCGCCCGGGGTCGGGGGACTGAAGCTTTCTTT. The rearrangement links TRBV2 to TRBJ1-1; TRBD1 is a possible D gene (5 bases). Trimming stripped 5 bases from V and 5 bases from J, with 18 bases between. The CDR3 is 15 amino acids. Germline CDR1 is SNHLY and CDR2 is FYNNEI.

V gene TRBV7-2 combines with J gene TRBJ2-3, with a possible D match to TRBD2 (5 bases). Trimming removed 0 bases at V and 4 bases at J, with 5 bases between. Germline CDR1 and CDR2: SGHTA and FQGNSA. The CDR3 length is 13 residues. DNA of the CDR3: TGTGCCAGCAGCTTAGCGCGGGCAGATACGCAGTATTTT. Its translation: CASSLARADTQYF.

The chain uses TRBV29-1 and TRBJ1-2; 10 bases align to TRBD1. This CDR3 is built from 13 residues. The V gene end was trimmed by 7 bases and the J gene end by 4 bases; junction bases not matched to a gene: 6. In germline, CDR1 is SQVTM, CDR2 ANQGSEA. DNA for the CDR3: TGCAGCGCATTGACAGGGGGCTCCTATGGCTACACCTTC. It yields the protein CSALTGGSYGYTF. Full variable domain (outside the CDR3, taken from reference TRBV29-1 and TRBJ1-2): SAVISQKPSRDICQRGTSLTIQCQVDSQVTMMFWYRQQPGQSLTLIATANQGSEATYESGFVIDKFPISRPNLTFSTLTVSNMSPEDSSIYLCSALTGGSYGYTFGSGTRLTVV.

V and J are TRBV6-1 and TRBJ2-3; possibly TRBD1 for D (7 bases). Trimming stripped 7 bases from V and 5 bases from J, with 19 bases between. CDR3 length: 15 amino acids. CDR1 and CDR2 (germline): MNHNS, SASEGT. CDR3 DNA: TGTGCCAGCACACTTCAGGGGGGCCGAGAAGATACGCAGTATTTT. Translation: CASTLQGGREDTQYF.

This clone was recorded a few times. This chain connects TRBV7-9 to TRBJ1-2; no firm D call. V lost 5 bases and J lost 13, with 17 bases in between. Germline V gives CDR1 SEHNR, CDR2 FQNEAQ (reference sequence). This CDR3 comprises 12 residues. DNA for the CDR3: TGTGCCAGCAGCCTCGAAGTCCGCGGGCTCACCTTC. This sequence encodes CASSLEVRGLTF.